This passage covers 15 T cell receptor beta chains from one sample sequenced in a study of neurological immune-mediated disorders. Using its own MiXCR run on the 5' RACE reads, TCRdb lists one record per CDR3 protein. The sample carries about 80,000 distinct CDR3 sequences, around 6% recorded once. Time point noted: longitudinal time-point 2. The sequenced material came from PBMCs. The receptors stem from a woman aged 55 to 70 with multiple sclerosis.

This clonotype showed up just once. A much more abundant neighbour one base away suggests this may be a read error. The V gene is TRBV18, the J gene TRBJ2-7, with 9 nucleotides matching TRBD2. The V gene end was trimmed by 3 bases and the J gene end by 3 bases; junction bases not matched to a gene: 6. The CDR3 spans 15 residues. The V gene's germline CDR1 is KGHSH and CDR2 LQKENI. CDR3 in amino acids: CASSPAGGHGYEQYF. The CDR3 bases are TGTGCCAGCTCACCCGCGGGGGGGCATGGCTACGAGCAGTACTTC.

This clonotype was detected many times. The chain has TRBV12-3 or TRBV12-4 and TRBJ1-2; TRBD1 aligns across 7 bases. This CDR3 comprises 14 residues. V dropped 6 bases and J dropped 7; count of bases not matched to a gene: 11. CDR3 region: CASSKAQGRGGYTF. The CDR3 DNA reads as TGTGCCAGCAGCAAAGCACAGGGGAGAGGTGGCTACACCTTC.

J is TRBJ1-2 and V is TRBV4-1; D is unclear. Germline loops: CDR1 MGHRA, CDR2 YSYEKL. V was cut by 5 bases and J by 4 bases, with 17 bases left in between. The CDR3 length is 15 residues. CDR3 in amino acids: CASSNARGPLYGYTF. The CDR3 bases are TGCGCCAGCAGCAACGCCCGGGGTCCCCTCTATGGCTACACCTTC.

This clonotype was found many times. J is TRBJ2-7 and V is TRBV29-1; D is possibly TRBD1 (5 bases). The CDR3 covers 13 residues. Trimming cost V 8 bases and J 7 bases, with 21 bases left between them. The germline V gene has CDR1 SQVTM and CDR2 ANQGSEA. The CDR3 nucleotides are TGCAGCCCCAACAGGCGGCTCCTTTGGGAGCAGTACTTC. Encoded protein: CSPNRRLLWEQYF.

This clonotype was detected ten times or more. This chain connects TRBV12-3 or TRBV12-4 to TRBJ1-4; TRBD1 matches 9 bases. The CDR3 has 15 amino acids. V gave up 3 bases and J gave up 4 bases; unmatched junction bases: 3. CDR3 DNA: TGTGCCAGCAGTTTGGGACAGGGAATTAATGAAAAACTGTTTTTT. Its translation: CASSLGQGINEKLFF.

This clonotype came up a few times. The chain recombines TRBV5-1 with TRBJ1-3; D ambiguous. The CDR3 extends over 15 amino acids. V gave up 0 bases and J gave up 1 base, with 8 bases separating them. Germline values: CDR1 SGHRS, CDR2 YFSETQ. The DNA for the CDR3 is TGCGCCAGCAGCTTGGAGCTGGGTTCTGGAAACACCATATATTTT. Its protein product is CASSLELGSGNTIYF. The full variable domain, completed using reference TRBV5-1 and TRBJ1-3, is KAGVTQTPRYLIKTRGQQVTLSCSPISGHRSVSWYQQTPGQGLQFLFEYFSETQRNKGNFPGRFSGRQFSNSRSEMNVSTLELGDSALYLCASSLELGSGNTIYFGEGSWLTVV.

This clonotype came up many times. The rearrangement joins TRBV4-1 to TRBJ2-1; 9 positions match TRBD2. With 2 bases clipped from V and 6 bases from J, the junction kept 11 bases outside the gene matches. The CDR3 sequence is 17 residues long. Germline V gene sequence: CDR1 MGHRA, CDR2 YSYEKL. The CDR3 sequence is CASSQFPAGGLFNEQFF. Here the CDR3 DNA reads TGCGCCAGCAGCCAATTCCCCGCGGGGGGGCTGTTCAATGAGCAGTTCTTC.

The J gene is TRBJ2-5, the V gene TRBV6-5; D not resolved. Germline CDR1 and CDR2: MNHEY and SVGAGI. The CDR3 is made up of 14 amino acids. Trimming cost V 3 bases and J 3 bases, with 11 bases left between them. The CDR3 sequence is CASSYRTEKETQYF. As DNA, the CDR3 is TGTGCCAGCAGTTATAGGACGGAAAAAGAGACCCAGTACTTC.

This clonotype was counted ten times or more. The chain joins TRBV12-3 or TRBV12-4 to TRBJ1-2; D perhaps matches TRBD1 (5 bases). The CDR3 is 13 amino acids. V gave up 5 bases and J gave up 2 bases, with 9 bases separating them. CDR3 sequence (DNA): TGTGCCAGCAGTCAAGACAGAAACTATGGCTACACCTTC. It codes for CASSQDRNYGYTF.

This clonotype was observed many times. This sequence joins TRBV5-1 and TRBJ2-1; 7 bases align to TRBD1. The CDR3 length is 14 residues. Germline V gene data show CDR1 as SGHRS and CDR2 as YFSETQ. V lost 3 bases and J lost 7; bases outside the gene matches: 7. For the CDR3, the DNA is TGCGCCAGCAGCTCACAGGGGCTCGGGAATGAGCAGTTCTTC. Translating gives CASSSQGLGNEQFF.

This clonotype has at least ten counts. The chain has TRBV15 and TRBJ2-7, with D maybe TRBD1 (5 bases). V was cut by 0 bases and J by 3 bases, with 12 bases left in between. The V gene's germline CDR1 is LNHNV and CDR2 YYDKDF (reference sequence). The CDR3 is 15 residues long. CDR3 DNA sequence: TGTGCCACCAGCAGAGATAGGGGTATCTACTACGAGCAGTACTTC. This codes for CATSRDRGIYYEQYF.

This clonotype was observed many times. The CDR3 DNA is TGTGCCAGCAGTGATGTCGGCACCTACGAGCAGTACTTC. Translation: CASSDVGTYEQYF. This chain uses TRBV2 with TRBJ2-7; D is unclear. The CDR3 is made up of 13 amino acids. Trimming pared 3 bases from V and 2 bases from J, leaving 8 bases between. Germline V gives CDR1 SNHLY, CDR2 FYNNEI.

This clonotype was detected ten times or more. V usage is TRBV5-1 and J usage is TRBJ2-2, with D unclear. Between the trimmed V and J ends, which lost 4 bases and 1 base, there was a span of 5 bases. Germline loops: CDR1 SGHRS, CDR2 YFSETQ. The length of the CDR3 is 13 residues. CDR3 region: CASSLQNTGELFF. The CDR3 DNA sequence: TGCGCCAGCAGCCTCCAGAACACCGGGGAGCTGTTTTTT.

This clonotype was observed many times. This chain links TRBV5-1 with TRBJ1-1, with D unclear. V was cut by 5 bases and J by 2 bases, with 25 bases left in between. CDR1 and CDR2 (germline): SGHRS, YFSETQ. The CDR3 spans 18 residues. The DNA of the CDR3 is TGCGCCAGCAGGTGGTCAACGGGATTTGGTGGGGAAAACACTGAAGCTTTCTTT. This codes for CASRWSTGFGGENTEAFF.

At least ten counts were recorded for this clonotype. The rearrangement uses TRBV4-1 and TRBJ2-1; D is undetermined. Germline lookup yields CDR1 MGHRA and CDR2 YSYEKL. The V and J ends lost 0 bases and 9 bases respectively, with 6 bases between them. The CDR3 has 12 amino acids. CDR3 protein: CASSQELGEQFF. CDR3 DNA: TGCGCCAGCAGCCAAGAACTGGGTGAGCAGTTCTTC.